The 28 T cell receptor beta chains given below trace back to one sample, sequenced in a study of technical replicates of blood from a few donors. Data came from immunoSEQ multiplex PCR; TCRdb stores just in-frame clones and leaves some out. The table shows roughly 81,000 clones, with about 86% occurring only once. The sequenced material came from PBMCs. Receptors were obtained from a human donor in good health. Some clones in this sample may be carry-over from other donors' samples.

The J gene is TRBJ1-4, the V gene TRBV4-1; a possible D gene is TRBD1 (6 bases). The CDR3 has 17 residues. Trimming cost V 3 bases and J 3 bases, with 17 bases left between them. Looked up from germline, CDR1 is MGHRA and CDR2 is YSYEKL. This CDR3 reads CASSQGRGAEANEKLFF. In nucleotides, the CDR3 is TGCGCCAGCAGCCAGGGTCGGGGGGCGGAAGCTAATGAAAAACTGTTTTTT.

This clone was found once. The chain joins TRBV30 to TRBJ1-4; D is possibly TRBD1 (5 bases). In germline, CDR1 is GTSNPN, CDR2 SVGIG (reference sequence). V was cut by 1 base and J by 7 bases, with 10 bases left in between. CDR3 length: 13 residues. The CDR3 protein is CAWSEGRSEKLFF. In nucleotides, the CDR3 is TGTGCCTGGAGTGAGGGGAGGAGTGAAAAACTGTTTTTT.

This chain joins TRBV7-2 and TRBJ1-1; weak D call: TRBD1 (6 bases). V gave up 5 bases and J gave up 5 bases, with 12 bases separating them. Germline V CDR1 and CDR2: SGHTA, FQGNSA. The CDR3 is 13 amino acids. CDR3 in DNA: TGTGCCAGCAGCAACCTTCAGGGGACTGAAGCTTTCTTT. Its translation is CASSNLQGTEAFF.

The genes are TRBV11-1 and TRBJ2-5; D is undetermined. The closer fit of TRBJ2-7 to the DNA end suggests the J call may be wrong. The V gene's germline CDR1 is SGHAT and CDR2 FQDESV (reference sequence). The CDR3 has 16 amino acids. The CDR3, as DNA: TGTGCCAGCAGCTTGCTCGGCGGTTTAAGCTCCTACGAGCAGTACTTC. This encodes CASSLLGGLSSYEQYF.

The gene calls are TRBV10-3 and TRBJ2-7, with D possibly TRBD1 on 6 matching bases. Germline CDR1 and CDR2: ENHRY and SYGVKD. The CDR3 covers 12 residues. The V and J ends lost 11 bases and 0 bases respectively, with 11 bases between them. CDR3 loop: CASRDTSYEQYF. As DNA, the CDR3 is TGTGCCTCGAGGGACACCTCCTACGAGCAGTACTTC.

The chain combines TRBV19 with TRBJ1-6; no clear D gene. Trimming took off 6 bases at V and 6 bases at J, with 12 bases between the two ends. CDR3 length: 14 amino acids. Per the germline V gene, CDR1 is LNHDA and CDR2 is SQIVND (reference sequence). The CDR3 here is CASRRDGSNSPLHF. In DNA, the CDR3 is TGTGCCAGTAGACGAGACGGGAGTAATTCACCCCTCCACTTT. Together with reference TRBV19 and TRBJ1-6, the CDR3 gives the full variable domain: DGGITQSPKYLFRKEGQNVTLSCEQNLNHDAMYWYRQDPGQGLRLIYYSQIVNDFQKGDIAEGYSVSREKKESFPLTVTSAQKNPTAFYLCASRRDGSNSPLHFGNGTRLTVT.

The rearrangement joins TRBV4-3 to TRBJ2-3; 10 nucleotides line up with TRBD2. The CDR3 contains 17 residues. Germline V gene sequence: CDR1 LGHNA, CDR2 YSLEER. V was pared by 0 bases and J by 5 bases, with 8 bases of the junction left unmatched. CDR3 DNA: TGCGCCAGCAGCCAAGATGCTCAGCGGGGGGGGCGAGATACGCAGTATTTT. Encoded protein: CASSQDAQRGGRDTQYF.

The chain combines TRBV9 with TRBJ1-2, with a possible D match to TRBD1 (6 bases). From germline, CDR1 is SGDLS and CDR2 YYNGEE. This CDR3 has 15 residues. V was shortened by 0 bases and J by 4 bases, with 13 bases between the two germline ends. The CDR3 DNA reads TGTGCCAGCAGCGTAGGGCCAGGGGTAAGCTATGGCTACACCTTC. Its protein product is CASSVGPGVSYGYTF.

The gene calls are TRBV9 and TRBJ1-2; 9 bases line up with TRBD1. The CDR3 totals 14 residues. Germline V CDR1 and CDR2: SGDLS, YYNGEE. J lost 3 bases, V lost 0 bases, and 0 bases had no gene match. The CDR3: CASSVGTGDYGYTF. In nucleotides, the CDR3 is TGTGCCAGCAGCGTAGGGACAGGGGACTATGGCTACACCTTC.

This clone has a single count. The chain uses TRBV19 and TRBJ1-2, with 8 bases lining up with TRBD1. Trimming at V came to 6 bases and at J to 10 bases, leaving 13 bases not matched to a gene. There are 14 residues in the CDR3. Germline CDR1 and CDR2: LNHDA and SQIVND (reference sequence). CDR3 loop: CASRLGQVNGAYTF. CDR3 bases: TGTGCCAGTAGGCTGGGACAGGTGAATGGTGCCTACACCTTC.

CDR3 bases: TGTGCCAGCAGCGTAGGGGGTTTGGTACAGGGAAATTCACCCCTCCACTTT. It yields the protein CASSVGGLVQGNSPLHF. V usage is TRBV9 and J usage is TRBJ1-6; D is possibly TRBD1 (6 bases). V was pared by 0 bases and J by 7 bases, with 17 bases between. The CDR3 is 17 residues long. Germline CDR1 is SGDLS and CDR2 is YYNGEE.

This clone was counted once. CDR3 loop: CASSASGSPYEQYF. The CDR3 nucleotides read TGTGCCAGCAGCGCCAGCGGGAGTCCCTACGAGCAGTACTTC. This chain links TRBV9 with TRBJ2-5; 8 nucleotides line up with TRBD2. The DNA matches TRBJ2-7 better at its end, which makes the J call doubtful. The germline V gene encodes CDR1 SGDLS and CDR2 YYNGEE. The CDR3 spans 14 residues.

This clone was counted between two and nine times. This chain joins TRBV30 and TRBJ1-1; TRBD1 is a possible D gene (5 bases). The germline gives CDR1 GTSNPN, CDR2 SVGIG (reference sequence). CDR3 size: 14 residues. V was clipped by 4 bases and J by 4 bases, with 16 bases between them. Here the CDR3 DNA reads TGTGCCTGGAAGTCTTCAGGGAAGGTCACTGAAGCTTTCTTT. Translating gives CAWKSSGKVTEAFF. The variable domain in full, with the rest retrieved from reference TRBV30 and TRBJ1-1, is SQTIHQWPATLVQPVGSPLSLECTVEGTSNPNLYWYRQAAGRGLQLLFYSVGIGQISSEVPQNLSASRPQDRQFILSSKKLLLSDSGFYLCAWKSSGKVTEAFFGQGTRLTVV.

This sequence joins TRBV7-6 and TRBJ2-3, with D possibly being TRBD2 (7 bases). The V end lost 2 bases, the J end lost 4 bases, and 10 bases lay between the germline ends. The germline V gene encodes CDR1 SGHVS and CDR2 FNYEAQ. This CDR3 region has 14 residues. Here the CDR3 reads CASSLSGGPDTQYF. As DNA, the CDR3 is TGTGCCAGCAGCTTATCGGGGGGCCCAGATACGCAGTATTTT.

This sequence joins TRBV2 and TRBJ1-1; D is possibly TRBD1 (6 bases). V was clipped by 7 bases and J by 4 bases, with 13 bases between them. The germline V gene encodes CDR1 SNHLY and CDR2 FYNNEI. The CDR3 has 13 amino acids. CDR3: CASNAGDGTEAFF. The CDR3 nucleotides are TGTGCCAGCAACGCAGGGGATGGCACTGAAGCTTTCTTT.

This rearrangement joins TRBV7-9 to TRBJ2-1; 13 positions agree with TRBD2. After removal of 2 bases from V and 7 bases from J, the junction contained 14 bases not matched to a gene. The germline CDR1 and CDR2 sequences are SEHNR and FQNEAQ (reference sequence). The CDR3 has 19 amino acids. CDR3 loop: CASSLIPGTSGTNQNEQFF. In nucleotides, the CDR3 is TGTGCCAGCAGCTTAATCCCCGGGACTAGCGGGACGAACCAGAATGAGCAGTTCTTC.

The gene calls are TRBV5-4 and TRBJ2-1, with no clear D. V lost 0 bases and J 2 bases, leaving 9 bases between the germline ends. This CDR3 is built from 15 residues. Germline V gene lookup returns CDR1 SGHNT and CDR2 YYREEE (reference sequence). This CDR3 is CASSLESTPYNEQFF. The CDR3, as DNA: TGTGCCAGCAGCTTGGAGAGTACCCCCTACAATGAGCAGTTCTTC.

The CDR3 DNA follows: TGTGCCAGCAGCACTAGCGGGGGAAGGGCAGATACGCAGTATTTT. Translated: CASSTSGGRADTQYF. The chain links TRBV7-6 to TRBJ2-3, with 11 nucleotides matching TRBD2. Germline CDR1 SGHVS, CDR2 FNYEAQ. This CDR3 is built from 15 residues. V shed 5 bases and J 4 bases; nucleotides not matched to a gene: 5. Combining the CDR3 with reference TRBV7-6 and TRBJ2-3 gives the whole variable domain GAGVSQSPRYKVTKRGQDVALRCDPISGHVSLYWYRQALGQGPEFLTYFNYEAQQDKSGLPNDRFSAERPEGSISTLTIQRTEQRDSAMYRCASSTSGGRADTQYFGPGTRLTVL.

CDR3 coding DNA: TGTGCCAGCAGCCAATCCCTAGCTCAGGGGGCAGATACGCAGTATTTT. Translation gives CASSQSLAQGADTQYF. The chain employs TRBV4-2 and TRBJ2-3; 7 nucleotides agree with TRBD1. With 2 bases clipped from V and 4 bases from J, the junction kept 9 bases outside the gene matches. The length of the CDR3 is 16 residues. CDR1 and CDR2 from the germline V gene are LGHNA and YNFKEQ.

This chain connects TRBV5-1 to TRBJ2-7, with TRBD2 identical over 10 bases. The germline V gene encodes CDR1 SGHRS and CDR2 YFSETQ. V lost 0 bases and J lost 6; bases outside the gene matches: 6. The length of the CDR3 is 15 residues. For the CDR3, the DNA is TGCGCCAGCAGCTTGGTAATAGCGGGGGGATCCGAGCAGTACTTC. Its translation: CASSLVIAGGSEQYF.

The chain joins TRBV4-2 to TRBJ2-5; TRBD2 matches 12 bases. The CDR3 contains 17 residues. With V trimmed by 6 bases and J by 5 bases, 13 bases remained unmatched. Germline V gives CDR1 LGHNA, CDR2 YNFKEQ. The CDR3 sequence: CASSRTSGGTPGETQYF. CDR3 bases: TGTGCCAGCAGTCGTACTAGCGGGGGGACTCCAGGGGAGACCCAGTACTTC.

This clone turned up a few times. V usage is TRBV13 and J usage is TRBJ1-1, with D tentatively TRBD1 (6 bases). Trimming pared 0 bases from V and 0 bases from J, leaving 11 bases between. Germline-derived CDR1 and CDR2 are PRHDT and FYEKMQ (reference sequence). CDR3 length: 16 amino acids. This chain's CDR3 is CASSLGQGNMNTEAFF. As DNA, the CDR3 is TGTGCCAGCAGCTTAGGCCAGGGGAACATGAACACTGAAGCTTTCTTT.

The rearrangement uses TRBV5-1 and TRBJ1-6; D call uncertain. CDR3 length: 13 residues. The V and J ends lost 3 bases and 10 bases respectively, with 11 bases between them. Germline CDR1 reads SGHRS; CDR2 reads YFSETQ. The CDR3 DNA reads as TGCGCCAGCAGCTCCGACATTTTATCACCCCTCCACTTT. Its translation is CASSSDILSPLHF.

The CDR3 sequence is CASSSPAAGWYGYTF. The CDR3 DNA reads as TGTGCCAGCAGCTCCCCGGCGGCAGGGTGGTATGGCTACACCTTC. The chain links TRBV7-9 to TRBJ1-2, with D maybe TRBD1 (5 bases). The germline V gene has CDR1 SEHNR and CDR2 FQNEAQ (reference sequence). This CDR3 is built from 15 residues. V was cut by 4 bases and J by 5 bases, with 17 bases left in between.

This clone was seen only once. This chain connects TRBV29-1 to TRBJ1-6; the D is unclear. With 6 bases removed from V and 7 bases from J, the gap between germline ends came to 16 bases. The CDR3 consists of 14 residues. Germline CDR1 SQVTM, CDR2 ANQGSEA. The CDR3 here is CSVAGPGGNSPLHF. Here the CDR3 DNA reads TGCAGCGTCGCTGGGCCAGGCGGGAATTCACCCCTCCACTTT.

The V and J genes are TRBV4-3 and TRBJ1-1; the match to TRBD1 covers 8 bases. The length of the CDR3 is 14 residues. V lost 3 bases to trimming and J lost 3 bases; unmatched junction nucleotides: 3. The germline V gene has CDR1 LGHNA and CDR2 YSLEER. The CDR3 protein is CASSQETGDTEAFF. The CDR3 bases are TGCGCCAGCAGCCAGGAGACAGGGGACACTGAAGCTTTCTTT.

This clone was seen a handful of times. The V call is TRBV27, the J call TRBJ1-2; D is uncertain. The CDR3 is made up of 14 amino acids. The germline V gene encodes CDR1 MNHEY and CDR2 SMNVEV (reference sequence). V was trimmed by 8 bases and J by 0 bases, leaving 13 bases between them. The DNA for the CDR3 is TGTGCCAGCCGACGAGGGCAAGCTAACTATGGCTACACCTTC. Translating gives CASRRGQANYGYTF.

Written as DNA, the CDR3 is TGCGCCAGCAGCCAAGAGAGCGGGAGTCAATACGAGCAGTACTTC. Its protein is CASSQESGSQYEQYF. The rearrangement links TRBV4-1 to TRBJ2-7; 8 bases fit TRBD2. The CDR3 has 15 amino acids. After removal of 0 bases from V and 4 bases from J, the junction contained 5 bases not matched to a gene. Germline CDR1 and CDR2: MGHRA and YSYEKL.